Shown below are 25 T cell receptor beta chains from a single sample sequenced in a study of T cell repertoires in cytomegalovirus infection. TCRdb independently ran MiXCR on the reads; one entry per CDR3 protein. The table shows around 490,000 distinct CDR3 sequences, with around 27% occurring only once. The source material was PBMCs. The receptors stem from a human donor in good health (CMV status not recorded). Some clones in this sample may be carry-over from other donors' samples.

This clonotype was seen a handful of times. The CDR3 bases are TGTGCCAGCAGCCATCGCGGGAGCTCTGGAAACACCATATATTTT. Translated, it gives CASSHRGSSGNTIYF. V is TRBV14 and J is TRBJ1-3; D not certain. Germline values: CDR1 SGHDN, CDR2 FVKESK. The germline V and J ends were trimmed by 3 bases and 0 bases, with 9 bases remaining between them. The CDR3 runs to 15 residues.

This clonotype was recorded at least ten times. The J gene is TRBJ1-4, the V gene TRBV28, with unresolved D. V was pared by 6 bases and J by 5 bases, with 13 bases between. CDR1 and CDR2 from the germline V gene are MDHEN and SYDVKM. The CDR3 length is 14 residues. The CDR3 sequence is CASSRRLGNEKLFF. In nucleotides, the CDR3 is TGTGCCAGCAGCCGAAGGCTAGGGAATGAAAAACTGTTTTTT.

This clonotype was seen many times. The chain couples TRBV7-2 to TRBJ2-5; 7 positions match TRBD1. CDR1 is SGHTA, CDR2 FQGNSA, per germline. This CDR3 region has 14 residues. V lost 2 bases to trimming and J lost 3 bases; unmatched junction nucleotides: 3. CDR3 DNA: TGTGCCAGCAGCTTACTGGGACAGAAAGAGACCCAGTACTTC. Protein: CASSLLGQKETQYF. Full variable domain (outside the CDR3, taken from reference TRBV7-2 and TRBJ2-5): GAGVSQSPSNKVTEKGKDVELRCDPISGHTALYWYRQSLGQGLEFLIYFQGNSAPDKSGLPSDRFSAERTGGSVSTLTIQRTQQEDSAVYLCASSLLGQKETQYFGPGTRLLVL.

This clonotype was counted at least ten times. The chain has TRBV4-1 and TRBJ2-2; a possible D gene is TRBD1 (5 bases). The germline V gene has CDR1 MGHRA and CDR2 YSYEKL. The V and J ends lost 2 bases and 6 bases respectively, with 10 bases between them. The CDR3 runs to 14 residues. The CDR3, as DNA: TGCGCCAGCAGCCAATTGCAGGGCTCCGGGGAGCTGTTTTTT. The encoded protein is CASSQLQGSGELFF.

The chain has TRBV29-1 and TRBJ2-3, with 7 bases identical to TRBD2. The V and J ends lost 8 bases and 3 bases, in that order; junction bases with no gene match: 8. CDR1 and CDR2 (germline): SQVTM, ANQGSEA. The CDR3 covers 13 residues. CDR3 amino acids: CSPKTGLTDTQYF. The CDR3 DNA follows: TGCAGCCCTAAAACGGGACTAACAGATACGCAGTATTTT.

J is TRBJ1-2 and V is TRBV19; the D gene is possibly TRBD1 (5 bases). Germline CDR1 LNHDA, CDR2 SQIVND (reference sequence). CDR3 length: 11 residues. V gave up 7 bases and J gave up 2 bases, with 5 bases separating them. The CDR3 DNA sequence: TGTGCCAGTAAGGGGAACTATGGCTACACCTTC. Translating it yields CASKGNYGYTF. The full variable domain, completed using reference TRBV19 and TRBJ1-2, is DGGITQSPKYLFRKEGQNVTLSCEQNLNHDAMYWYRQDPGQGLRLIYYSQIVNDFQKGDIAEGYSVSREKKESFPLTVTSAQKNPTAFYLCASKGNYGYTFGSGTRLTVV.

The J gene is TRBJ1-4, the V gene TRBV7-9, with D perhaps matching TRBD1 (6 bases). V lost 0 bases and J lost 0, with 14 bases in between. There are 18 residues in the CDR3. Germline CDR1 is SEHNR and CDR2 is FQNEAQ (reference sequence). The CDR3 coding sequence is TGTGCCAGCAGCTTAGCGACACAGGGTTTGGCAACTAATGAAAAACTGTTTTTT. Its protein product is CASSLATQGLATNEKLFF.

This clonotype was counted only a few times. The chain carries TRBV12-3 or TRBV12-4 and TRBJ1-3; D unresolved. The CDR3 covers 13 residues. The V gene lost 2 bases and the J gene lost 4 bases, with 6 bases spanning the gap. The CDR3 DNA reads as TGTGCCAGCAGTTTACTTACAGGAAACACCATATATTTT. Amino acids: CASSLLTGNTIYF.

The table lists this clonotype with a few counts. V and J are TRBV5-1 and TRBJ2-2; the match to TRBD1 covers 9 bases. V gave up 4 bases and J gave up 5 bases; unmatched junction bases: 9. Germline V lookup: CDR1 SGHRS, CDR2 YFSETQ. The CDR3 loop spans 16 amino acids. Here the CDR3 DNA reads TGCGCCAGCAGCCGTGGGACAGGGAAGGGGACCGGGGAGCTGTTTTTT. Translated, it gives CASSRGTGKGTGELFF. Drawing the rest from reference TRBV5-1 and TRBJ2-2, the complete variable domain is KAGVTQTPRYLIKTRGQQVTLSCSPISGHRSVSWYQQTPGQGLQFLFEYFSETQRNKGNFPGRFSGRQFSNSRSEMNVSTLELGDSALYLCASSRGTGKGTGELFFGEGSRLTVL.

This chain connects TRBV23-1 to TRBJ2-7; 7 positions agree with TRBD1. TRBV23-1 is assigned to the ORF class and has an uncertain function. The CDR3 extends over 15 amino acids. V was clipped by 2 bases and J by 3 bases; unmatched bases: 7. The DNA for the CDR3 is TGCGCCAGCAGTCAACAAGACAGGGAGAACTACGAGCAGTACGTC. This codes for CASSQQDRENYEQYV.

A single count supports this clonotype. The gene calls are TRBV19 and TRBJ1-3, with 8 bases aligning to TRBD1. Losses at the gene ends were 6 bases for V and 8 bases for J; bases not matched to a gene: 12. The CDR3 has 15 residues. The germline V gene encodes CDR1 LNHDA and CDR2 SQIVND (reference sequence). The CDR3 DNA reads as TGTGCCAGTAGCCCGTCGGACAGGGTGGGAGACACCATATATTTT. Amino acids: CASSPSDRVGDTIYF.

This clonotype came up a few times. The genes are TRBV6-6 and TRBJ2-5; D is unclear. This CDR3 comprises 11 residues. The ends were cut back, 2 bases at V and 7 bases at J, with 5 bases in the middle. Germline V gene sequence: CDR1 MNHNY, CDR2 SVGAGI (reference sequence). The CDR3 spells CASSYPGTQYF. The CDR3 DNA is TGTGCCAGCAGTTACCCCGGGACCCAGTACTTC.

This clonotype occurred a few times. The V call is TRBV10-3, the J call TRBJ2-7; 7 bases align to TRBD1. The J segment lost 4 bases and the V segment lost 4 bases, leaving 4 bases of the junction unmatched. Looked up from germline, CDR1 is ENHRY and CDR2 is SYGVKD. This CDR3 is built from 13 residues. The CDR3, as DNA: TGTGCCATCAGTGTGGACAGGCTATACGAGCAGTACGTC. Its translation: CAISVDRLYEQYV.

This clonotype was picked up many times. The V and J genes are TRBV11-3 and TRBJ1-5; 7 bases fit TRBD1. V was clipped by 0 bases and J by 2 bases; unmatched bases: 10. The CDR3 has 18 amino acids. The V gene's germline CDR1 is SGHNT and CDR2 YENEEA. CDR3 sequence (DNA): TGTGCCAGCAGCTTAGAGGGGCCGACAGGGAGAGGCAATCAGCCCCAGCATTTT. It codes for CASSLEGPTGRGNQPQHF.

This chain links TRBV4-3 with TRBJ1-5; 10 bases are a match to TRBD1. V shed 3 bases, J shed 2 bases, and the junction held 4 bases outside the gene matches. The V gene's germline CDR1 is LGHNA and CDR2 YSLEER. The CDR3 contains 16 residues. The CDR3 DNA follows: TGCGCCAGCAGCCAGGACAGGGGGGGAGGCAATCAGCCCCAGCATTTT. Translating gives CASSQDRGGGNQPQHF.

CDR3 region: CASSQGPAQYF. DNA for the CDR3: TGTGCCAGCAGTCAGGGACCGGCCCAGTACTTC. The chain has TRBV5-4 and TRBJ2-5; D possibly uses TRBD1 or TRBD2 (5 bases each). V gave up 5 bases and J gave up 9 bases, with 11 bases separating them. The CDR3 loop spans 11 amino acids. Germline V gene lookup returns CDR1 SGHNT and CDR2 YYREEE (reference sequence).

The J gene is TRBJ2-3, the V gene TRBV5-4; 7 bases are a match to TRBD2. CDR3 length equals 15 residues. Per the germline V gene, CDR1 is SGHNT and CDR2 is YYREEE (reference sequence). The trim removed 0 bases at V and 3 bases at J, leaving 4 bases unmatched. In nucleotides, the CDR3 is TGTGCCAGCAGCTTGGGCGGACTAGTTACAGATACGCAGTATTTT. This codes for CASSLGGLVTDTQYF.

The rearrangement joins TRBV7-9 to TRBJ2-2; D remains unclear. Trimming removed 5 bases at V and 0 bases at J, with 10 bases between. The CDR3 runs to 15 residues. The germline CDR1 and CDR2 sequences are SEHNR and FQNEAQ (reference sequence). The CDR3 loop is CASSPPGTNTGELFF. The CDR3 region has the DNA TGTGCCAGCAGCCCGCCCGGCACGAACACCGGGGAGCTGTTTTTT.

This clonotype appeared a few times. The gene calls are TRBV11-2 and TRBJ2-5; TRBD2 agrees at 8 bases. With V trimmed by 5 bases and J by 2 bases, 10 bases remained unmatched. This CDR3 spans 16 amino acids. Germline values: CDR1 SGHAT, CDR2 FQNNGV. CDR3 loop: CASSPGGAGVQETQYF. As DNA, the CDR3 is TGTGCCAGCAGCCCCGGGGGGGCGGGAGTGCAAGAGACCCAGTACTTC.

The V gene is TRBV15, the J gene TRBJ2-4; 8 positions agree with TRBD2. V gave up 7 bases and J gave up 9 bases; unmatched junction bases: 5. This CDR3 spans 12 amino acids. Germline CDR1 LNHNV, CDR2 YYDKDF (reference sequence). The CDR3 is CATTGGGAIQYF. In nucleotides, the CDR3 is TGTGCCACCACCGGGGGGGGGGCCATTCAGTACTTC. Full variable domain (remainder filled in from reference TRBV15 and TRBJ2-4): DAMVIQNPRYQVTQFGKPVTLSCSQTLNHNVMYWYQQKSSQAPKLLFHYYDKDFNNEADTPDNFQSRRPNTSFCFLDIRSPGLGDTAMYLCATTGGGAIQYFGAGTRLSVL.

This clonotype was picked up a small number of times. The chain carries TRBV5-1 and TRBJ2-7, with TRBD1 identical over 9 bases. V shed 5 bases, J shed 2 bases, and the junction held 5 bases outside the gene matches. The germline V gene encodes CDR1 SGHRS and CDR2 YFSETQ. This CDR3 region has 14 residues. This CDR3 reads CASRTGTGTYEQYF. The CDR3 coding sequence is TGCGCCAGCAGAACCGGGACAGGGACCTACGAGCAGTACTTC.

V is TRBV7-3 and J is TRBJ2-3; TRBD1 might be the D (5 bases). The CDR3 runs 15 residues. With 3 bases removed from V and 4 bases from J, the gap between germline ends came to 14 bases. The germline gives CDR1 SGHTA, CDR2 FQGTGA. The CDR3 DNA is TGTGCCAGCAGCTTGGCAGGGATCGGTGCAGATACGCAGTATTTT. Amino acids: CASSLAGIGADTQYF.

This clonotype was seen more than once but under ten times. The gene calls are TRBV20-1 and TRBJ2-1; 10 nucleotides line up with TRBD1. The germline CDR1 and CDR2 sequences are DFQATT and SNEGSKA (reference sequence). CDR3 length: 13 amino acids. V dropped 4 bases and J dropped 6; count of bases not matched to a gene: 3. The CDR3 reads CSATGQGVNEQFF. CDR3 in DNA: TGCAGTGCTACTGGACAGGGGGTCAATGAGCAGTTCTTC.

CDR3 DNA: TGTGCCAGCAGCTTTTCCGGGGAGGCTAACTATGGCTACACCTTC. It is translated as CASSFSGEANYGYTF. The chain couples TRBV7-6 to TRBJ1-2, with D unresolved. The ends were cut back, 3 bases at V and 0 bases at J, with 11 bases in the middle. The CDR3 is 15 amino acids. CDR1 SGHVS and CDR2 FNYEAQ come from the germline V gene.

This chain joins TRBV29-1 and TRBJ2-5; D might be TRBD2 (5 bases). This CDR3 comprises 13 residues. The V end was cut by 7 bases, the J end by 0 bases, with 12 bases between. Germline values: CDR1 SQVTM, CDR2 ANQGSEA. In nucleotides, the CDR3 is TGCAGCGCCGTTCTGCGGGACCAAGAGACCCAGTACTTC. This sequence encodes CSAVLRDQETQYF.